The T cell receptor beta chain under discussion was sequenced for a study of beta chain features in type 1 diabetes. Comment on this clone: Its target is unknown.

Investigators reverse transcribed all isolated RNA, so they sequenced expressed TCRB transcripts. Using immunoSEQ multiplex PCR, the repertoire was profiled, and TCRdb retains in-frame clones only, with some absent. The sample holds 300,000 or so clones, 13% seen once. J was trimmed by 8 bases and V by 4 bases; bases with no gene match: 14. This CDR3 comprises 17 residues. CDR1 is MGHRA and CDR2 is YSYEKL in the germline V gene. Study-wide results and limits: Patients with type 1 diabetes carried fewer insertions and had more deletions at their VDJ junctions. People with Type 1 diabetes carried modestly yet significantly shorter TCRB CDR3s in all four CD4+ subsets. Equally in patients and controls, PCR might preferentially amplify shorter templates.

The origin of this receptor is a woman between 18 and 29 years old with type 1 diabetes. The chain joins TRBV4-1 to TRBJ2-2; 9 bases line up with TRBD2. Sequences were obtained from naive CD4+ T cells from blood. DNA of the CDR3: TGCGCCAGCAGCCGGGGACTAGCAGCCTCCCTAGGGGGGGAGCTGTTTTTT. Its protein is CASSRGLAASLGGELFF.